This TCR beta chain emerged from a study of cytomegalovirus exposure and HLA in healthy donors. Assay used: immunoSEQ multiplex PCR; TCRdb lists only in-frame clones, some missing. The sample has about 120,000 clones; roughly 84% are singletons. On this clone: What it binds is unknown.

The CDR3 is 13 amino acids. The germline V gene encodes CDR1 LGHNA and CDR2 YSLEER. V was shortened by 7 bases and J by 0 bases, with 10 bases between the two germline ends. Study observations and caveats: Some public TCRs appeared in many individuals, while most sequences were rare.

The chain recombines TRBV4-3 with TRBJ2-7; D is perhaps TRBD2 (6 bases). This TCR was recovered from a woman aged 25 to 39 in good health and CMV-seronegative. Source material: PBMCs. As DNA, the CDR3 is TGCGCCAGCACCCGGGAGAGCTCCTACGAGCAGTACTTC. Its protein is CASTRESSYEQYF.